The sequence of this T cell receptor beta chain was determined in a study of vaccination effects on CD4 cells after COVID-19. Germline V lookup: CDR1 SGHNT, CDR2 YENEEA. Deletions cut 4 bases from V and 0 bases from J, with 9 bases between. The CDR3 consists of 14 residues. Libraries were prepared by immunoSEQ multiplex PCR; TCRdb keeps only in-frame clonotypes and omits some of them. Of 65,000 or so clones in the sample, around 69% are singletons; the top ten hold approximately 2.6%. As regards this clone: Its antigen is still unknown.

Study observations and caveats: Few convalescent patients and no early post-infection timepoints were included in the study.

Antigen-specific CD4+ T cells were expanded (with viral peptide pools) by the ViraFEST assay ahead of sequencing. CD4+ T cells were isolated after less than 12 days of culture. Testing of the vaccine recipients showed negative nucleocapsid antibodies and no prior SARS-CoV-2 infection. The material sequenced was CD4+ T cells from PBMCs cultured with HCoV-NL63 spike peptides, taken before COVID-19 vaccination. The clonotype originates from a human donor who received a COVID-19 vaccine. The chain employs TRBV11-3 and TRBJ2-5; D possibly corresponds to TRBD2 (5 bases). The chain's CDR3 is CASSSDGDQETQYF. The CDR3 DNA follows: TGTGCCAGCAGCTCCGACGGGGACCAAGAGACCCAGTACTTC.